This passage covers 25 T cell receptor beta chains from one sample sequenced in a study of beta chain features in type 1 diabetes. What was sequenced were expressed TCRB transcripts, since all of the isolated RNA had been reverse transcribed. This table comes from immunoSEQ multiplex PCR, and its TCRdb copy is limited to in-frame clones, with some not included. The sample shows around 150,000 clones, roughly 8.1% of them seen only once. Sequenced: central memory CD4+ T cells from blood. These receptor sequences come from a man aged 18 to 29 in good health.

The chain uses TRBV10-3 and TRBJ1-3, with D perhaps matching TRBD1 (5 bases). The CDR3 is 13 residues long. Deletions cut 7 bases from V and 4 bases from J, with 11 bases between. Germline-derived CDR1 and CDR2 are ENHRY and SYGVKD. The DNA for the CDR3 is TGTGCCATCACCCGGGACTGGGGAAACACCATATATTTT. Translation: CAITRDWGNTIYF.

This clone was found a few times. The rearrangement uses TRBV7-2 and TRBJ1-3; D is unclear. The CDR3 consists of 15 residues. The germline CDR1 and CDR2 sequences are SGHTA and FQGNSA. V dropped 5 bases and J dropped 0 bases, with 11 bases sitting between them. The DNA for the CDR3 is TGTGCCAGCAGCCCCTACCTAAGCTCTGGAAACACCATATATTTT. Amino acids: CASSPYLSSGNTIYF.

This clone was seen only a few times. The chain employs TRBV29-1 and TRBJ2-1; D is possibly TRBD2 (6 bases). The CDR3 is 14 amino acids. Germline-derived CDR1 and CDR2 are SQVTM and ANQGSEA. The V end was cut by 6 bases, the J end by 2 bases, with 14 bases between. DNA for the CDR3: TGCAGCGTATCCCGCAGGAGGGCCTACAATGAGCAGTTCTTC. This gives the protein CSVSRRRAYNEQFF.

CDR3 DNA: TGTGCCAGCAGTGAAGTAGCGGGGACCTACGAGCAGTACTTC. It translates to CASSEVAGTYEQYF. The chain uses TRBV2 and TRBJ2-7; TRBD2 matches 8 bases. The length of the CDR3 is 14 residues. V lost 1 base, J lost 2 bases, and 1 base stayed unmatched. Germline V lookup: CDR1 SNHLY, CDR2 FYNNEI.

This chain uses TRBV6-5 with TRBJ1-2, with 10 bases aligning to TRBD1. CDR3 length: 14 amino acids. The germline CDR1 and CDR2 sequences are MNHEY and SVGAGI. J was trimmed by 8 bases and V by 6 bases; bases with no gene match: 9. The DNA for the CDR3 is TGTGCCAGCAGGAAGACAGGGGGCCTTGACGGCTACACCTTC. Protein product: CASRKTGGLDGYTF.

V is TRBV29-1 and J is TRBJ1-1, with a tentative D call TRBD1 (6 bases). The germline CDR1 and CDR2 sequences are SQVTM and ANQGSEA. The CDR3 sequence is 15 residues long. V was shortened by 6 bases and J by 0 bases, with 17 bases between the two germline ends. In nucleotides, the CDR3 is TGCAGCGTCCTAATACACAGGGCTATGAACACTGAAGCTTTCTTT. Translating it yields CSVLIHRAMNTEAFF.

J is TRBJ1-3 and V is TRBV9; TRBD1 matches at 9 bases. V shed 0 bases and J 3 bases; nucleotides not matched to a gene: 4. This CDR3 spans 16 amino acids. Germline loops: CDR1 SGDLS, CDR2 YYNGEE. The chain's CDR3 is CASSVATGGSGNTIYF. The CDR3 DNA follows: TGTGCCAGCAGCGTAGCTACAGGGGGCAGTGGAAACACCATATATTTT. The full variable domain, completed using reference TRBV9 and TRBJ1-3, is DSGVTQTPKHLITATGQRVTLRCSPRSGDLSVYWYQQSLDQGLQFLIQYYNGEERAKGNILERFSAQQFPDLHSELNLSSLELGDSALYFCASSVATGGSGNTIYFGEGSWLTVV.

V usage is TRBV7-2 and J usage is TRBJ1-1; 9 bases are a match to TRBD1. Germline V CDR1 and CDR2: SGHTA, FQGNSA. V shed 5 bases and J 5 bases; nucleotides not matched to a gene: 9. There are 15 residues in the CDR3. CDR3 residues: CASSPIQGARTEAFF. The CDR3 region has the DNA TGTGCCAGCAGCCCAATACAGGGGGCGAGAACTGAAGCTTTCTTT.

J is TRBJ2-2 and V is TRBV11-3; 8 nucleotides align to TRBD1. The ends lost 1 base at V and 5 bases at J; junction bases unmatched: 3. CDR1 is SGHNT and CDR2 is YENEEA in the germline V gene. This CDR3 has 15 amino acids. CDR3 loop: CASSLATGATGELFF. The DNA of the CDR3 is TGTGCCAGCAGCTTAGCGACAGGGGCAACCGGGGAGCTGTTTTTT.

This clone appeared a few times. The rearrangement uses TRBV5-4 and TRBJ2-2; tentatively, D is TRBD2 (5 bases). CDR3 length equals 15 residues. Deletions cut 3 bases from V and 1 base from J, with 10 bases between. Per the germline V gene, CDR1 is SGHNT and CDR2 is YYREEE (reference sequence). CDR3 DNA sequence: TGTGCCAGCAGCTCTAAGCGGAGGAACACCGGGGAGCTGTTTTTT. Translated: CASSSKRRNTGELFF.

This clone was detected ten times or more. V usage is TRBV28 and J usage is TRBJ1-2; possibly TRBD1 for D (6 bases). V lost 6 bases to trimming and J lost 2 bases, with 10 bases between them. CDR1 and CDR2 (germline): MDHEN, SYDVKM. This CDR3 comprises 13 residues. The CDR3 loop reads CASRTQGNYGYTF. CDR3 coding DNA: TGTGCCAGCAGGACCCAGGGGAACTATGGCTACACCTTC.

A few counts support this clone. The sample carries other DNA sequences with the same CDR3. CDR3 sequence: CASSLGQASYEQYF. The CDR3 DNA follows: TGTGCCAGCAGCTTAGGACAGGCTTCCTACGAGCAGTACTTC. The V and J genes are TRBV7-2 and TRBJ2-7, with D possibly TRBD1 on 6 matching bases. Germline lookup yields CDR1 SGHTA and CDR2 FQGNSA. The ends were cut back, 1 base at V and 1 base at J, with 8 bases in the middle. CDR3 length equals 14 residues.

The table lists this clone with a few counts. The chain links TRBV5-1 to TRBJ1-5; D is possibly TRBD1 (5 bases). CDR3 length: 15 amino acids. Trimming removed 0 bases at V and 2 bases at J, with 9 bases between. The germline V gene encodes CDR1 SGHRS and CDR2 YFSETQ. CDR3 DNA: TGCGCCAGCAGCTTGGCCGCGGGGGGCAATCAGCCCCAGCATTTT. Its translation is CASSLAAGGNQPQHF.

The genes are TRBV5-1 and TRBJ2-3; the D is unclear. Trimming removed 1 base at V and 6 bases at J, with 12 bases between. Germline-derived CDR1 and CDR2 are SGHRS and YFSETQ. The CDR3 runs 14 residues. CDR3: CASSLWSVRDTQYF. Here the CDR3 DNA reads TGCGCCAGCAGCTTGTGGTCAGTTCGTGATACGCAGTATTTT.

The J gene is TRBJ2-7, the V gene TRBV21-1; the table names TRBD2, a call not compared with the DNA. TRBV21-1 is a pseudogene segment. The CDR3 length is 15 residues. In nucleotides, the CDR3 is TGTGCCAGCAGCAAAGCGCGGGGCCTGAAGGGCGAGCAGTACTTC. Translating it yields CASSKARGLKGEQYF.

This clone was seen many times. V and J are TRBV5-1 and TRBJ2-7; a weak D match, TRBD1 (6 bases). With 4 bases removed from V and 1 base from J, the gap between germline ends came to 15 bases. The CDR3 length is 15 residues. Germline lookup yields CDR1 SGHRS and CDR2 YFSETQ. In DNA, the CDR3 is TGCGCCAGCAGCCTTACCAGGGGCCCATCCTACGAGCAGTACTTC. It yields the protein CASSLTRGPSYEQYF.

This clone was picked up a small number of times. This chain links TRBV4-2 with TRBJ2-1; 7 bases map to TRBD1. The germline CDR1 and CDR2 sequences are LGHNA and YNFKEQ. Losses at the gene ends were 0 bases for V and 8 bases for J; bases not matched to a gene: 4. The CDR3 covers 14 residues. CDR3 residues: CASSQDPTGHEQFF. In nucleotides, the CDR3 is TGTGCCAGCAGCCAAGACCCGACAGGGCATGAGCAGTTCTTC.

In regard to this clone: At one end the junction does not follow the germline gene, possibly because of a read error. DNA of the CDR3: TGTGCCAGCAGCTTTACAGGGGGCGACGGAAACACCATATATTTT. This translates into CASSFTGGDGNTIYF. V and J are TRBV5-1 and TRBJ1-3, with 9 bases lining up with TRBD1. The CDR3 covers 15 residues. Germline CDR1 and CDR2: SGHRS and YFSETQ. Complete variable domain (other parts from reference TRBV5-1 and TRBJ1-3): KAGVTQTPRYLIKTRGQQVTLSCSPISGHRSVSWYQQTPGQGLQFLFEYFSETQRNKGNFPGRFSGRQFSNSRSEMNVSTLELGDSALYLCASSFTGGDGNTIYFGEGSWLTVV.

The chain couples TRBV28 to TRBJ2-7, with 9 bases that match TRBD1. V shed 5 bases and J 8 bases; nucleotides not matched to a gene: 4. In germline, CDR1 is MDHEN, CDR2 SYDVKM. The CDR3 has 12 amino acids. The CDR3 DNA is TGTGCCAGCAGTCGGACAGGGGCACAGCAGTACTTC. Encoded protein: CASSRTGAQQYF.

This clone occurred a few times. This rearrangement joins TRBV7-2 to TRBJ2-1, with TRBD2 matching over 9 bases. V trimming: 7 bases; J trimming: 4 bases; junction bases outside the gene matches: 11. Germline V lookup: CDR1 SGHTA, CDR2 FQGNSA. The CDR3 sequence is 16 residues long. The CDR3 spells CASTWYPSGRYNEQFF. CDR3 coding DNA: TGTGCCAGCACCTGGTATCCCAGCGGGAGGTACAATGAGCAGTTCTTC.

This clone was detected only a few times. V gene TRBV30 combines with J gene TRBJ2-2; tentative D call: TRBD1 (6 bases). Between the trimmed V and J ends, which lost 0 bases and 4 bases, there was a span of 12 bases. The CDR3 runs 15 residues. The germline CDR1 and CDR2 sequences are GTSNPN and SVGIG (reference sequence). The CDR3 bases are TGTGCCTGGAGTGTTAAGGGGGAAGGCACCGGGGAGCTGTTTTTT. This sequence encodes CAWSVKGEGTGELFF.

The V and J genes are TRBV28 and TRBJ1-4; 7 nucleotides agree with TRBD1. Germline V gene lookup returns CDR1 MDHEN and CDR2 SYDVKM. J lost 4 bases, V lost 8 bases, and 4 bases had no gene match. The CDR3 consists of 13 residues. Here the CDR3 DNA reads TGTGCCAGCGGGACAGTTAATAATGAAAAACTGTTTTTT. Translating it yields CASGTVNNEKLFF.

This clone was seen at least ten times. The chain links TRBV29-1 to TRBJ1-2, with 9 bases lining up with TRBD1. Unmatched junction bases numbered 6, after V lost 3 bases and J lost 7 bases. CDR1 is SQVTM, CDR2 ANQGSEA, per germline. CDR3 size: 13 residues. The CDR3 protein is CSVDRDRVGGYTF. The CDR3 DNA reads TGCAGCGTTGACCGGGACAGGGTTGGTGGCTACACCTTC. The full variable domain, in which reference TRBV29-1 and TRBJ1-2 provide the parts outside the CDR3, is SAVISQKPSRDICQRGTSLTIQCQVDSQVTMMFWYRQQPGQSLTLIATANQGSEATYESGFVIDKFPISRPNLTFSTLTVSNMSPEDSSIYLCSVDRDRVGGYTFGSGTRLTVV.

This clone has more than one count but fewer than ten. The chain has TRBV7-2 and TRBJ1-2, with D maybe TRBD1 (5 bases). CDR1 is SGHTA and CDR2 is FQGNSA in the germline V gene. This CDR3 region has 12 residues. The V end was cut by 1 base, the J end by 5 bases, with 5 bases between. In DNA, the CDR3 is TGTGCCAGCAGCTTAGGACAGTATGGCTACACCTTC. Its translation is CASSLGQYGYTF.

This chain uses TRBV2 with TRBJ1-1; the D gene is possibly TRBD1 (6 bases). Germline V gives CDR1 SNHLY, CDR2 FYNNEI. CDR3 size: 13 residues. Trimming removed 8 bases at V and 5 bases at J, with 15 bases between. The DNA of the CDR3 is TGTGCCAGCCACACAGGGCGACGAACTGAAGCTTTCTTT. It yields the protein CASHTGRRTEAFF.